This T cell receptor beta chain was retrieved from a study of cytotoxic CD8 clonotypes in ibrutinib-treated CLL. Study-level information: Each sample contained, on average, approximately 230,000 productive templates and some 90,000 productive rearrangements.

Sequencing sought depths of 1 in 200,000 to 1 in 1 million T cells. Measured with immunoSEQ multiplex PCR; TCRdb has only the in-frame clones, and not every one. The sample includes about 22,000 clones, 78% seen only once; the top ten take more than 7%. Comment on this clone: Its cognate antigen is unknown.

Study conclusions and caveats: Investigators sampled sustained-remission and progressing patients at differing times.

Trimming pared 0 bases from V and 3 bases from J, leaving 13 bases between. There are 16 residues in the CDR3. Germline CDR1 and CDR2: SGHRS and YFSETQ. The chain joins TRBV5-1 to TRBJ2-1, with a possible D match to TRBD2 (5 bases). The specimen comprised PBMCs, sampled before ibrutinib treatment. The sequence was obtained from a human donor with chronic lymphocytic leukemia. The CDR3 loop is CASSLVATGSYNEQFF. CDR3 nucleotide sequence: TGCGCCAGCAGCTTGGTGGCTACGGGAAGCTACAATGAGCAGTTCTTC.